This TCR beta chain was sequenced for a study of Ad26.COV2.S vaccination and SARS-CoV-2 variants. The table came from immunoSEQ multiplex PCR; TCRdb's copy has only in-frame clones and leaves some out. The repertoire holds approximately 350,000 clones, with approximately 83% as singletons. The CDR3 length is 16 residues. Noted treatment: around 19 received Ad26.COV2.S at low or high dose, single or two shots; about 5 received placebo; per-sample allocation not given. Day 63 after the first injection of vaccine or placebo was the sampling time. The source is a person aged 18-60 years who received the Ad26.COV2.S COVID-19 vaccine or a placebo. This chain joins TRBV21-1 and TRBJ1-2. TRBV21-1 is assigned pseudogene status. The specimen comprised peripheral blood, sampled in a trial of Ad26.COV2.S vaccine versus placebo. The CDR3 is CASSKTREGANYGYTF. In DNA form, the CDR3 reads TGTGCCAGCAGCAAAACCAGAGAGGGAGCTAACTATGGCTACACCTTC.